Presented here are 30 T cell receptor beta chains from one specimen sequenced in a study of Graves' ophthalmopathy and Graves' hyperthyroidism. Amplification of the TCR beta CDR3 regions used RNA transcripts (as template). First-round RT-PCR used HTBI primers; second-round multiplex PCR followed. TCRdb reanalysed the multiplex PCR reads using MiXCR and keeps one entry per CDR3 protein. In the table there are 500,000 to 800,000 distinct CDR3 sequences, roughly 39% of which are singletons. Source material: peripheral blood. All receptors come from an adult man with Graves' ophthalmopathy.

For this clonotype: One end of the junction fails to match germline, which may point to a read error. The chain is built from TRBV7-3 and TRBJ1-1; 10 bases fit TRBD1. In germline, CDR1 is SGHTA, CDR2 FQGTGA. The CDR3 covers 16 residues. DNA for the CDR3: TGTGCCAGCAGCCTAACCGGGACAGGGGAAAATCCTGAAGCTTTCTTT. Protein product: CASSLTGTGENPEAFF.

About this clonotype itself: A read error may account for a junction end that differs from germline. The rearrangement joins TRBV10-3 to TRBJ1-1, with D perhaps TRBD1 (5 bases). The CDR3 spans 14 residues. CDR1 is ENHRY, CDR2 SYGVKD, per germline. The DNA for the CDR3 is TGTGCCAGCAGTGACGTGGGGCTCGGCCCTGAAGCTTTCTTT. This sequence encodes CASSDVGLGPEAFF.

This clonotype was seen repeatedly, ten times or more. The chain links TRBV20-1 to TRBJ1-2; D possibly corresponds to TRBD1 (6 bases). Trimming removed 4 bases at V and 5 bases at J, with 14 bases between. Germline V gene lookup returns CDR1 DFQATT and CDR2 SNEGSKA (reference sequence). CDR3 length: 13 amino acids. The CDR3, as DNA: TGCAGTGCTACCGAACAGGGCCCGTATGGCTACACCTTC. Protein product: CSATEQGPYGYTF.

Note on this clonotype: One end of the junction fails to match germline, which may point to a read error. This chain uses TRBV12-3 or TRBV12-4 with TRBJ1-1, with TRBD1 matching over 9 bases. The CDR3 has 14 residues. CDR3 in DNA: TGTGCCAGCAGTTCAGGGACAGGGAACTCTGAAGCTTTCTTT. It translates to CASSSGTGNSEAFF.

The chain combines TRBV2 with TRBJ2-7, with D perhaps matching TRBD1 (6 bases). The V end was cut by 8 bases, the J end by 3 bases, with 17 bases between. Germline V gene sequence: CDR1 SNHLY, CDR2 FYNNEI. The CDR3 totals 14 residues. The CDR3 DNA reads TGTGCCAGCTCACCCTGGGACACTTACTACGAGCAGTACTTC. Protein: CASSPWDTYYEQYF.

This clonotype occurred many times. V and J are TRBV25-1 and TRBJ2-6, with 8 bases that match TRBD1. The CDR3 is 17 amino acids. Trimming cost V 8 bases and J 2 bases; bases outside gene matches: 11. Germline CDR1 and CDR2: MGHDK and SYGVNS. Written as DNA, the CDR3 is TGTGCCAGCGCGAAGACAGGGGAGGAGGCTGGGGCCAACGTCCTGACTTTC. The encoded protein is CASAKTGEEAGANVLTF.

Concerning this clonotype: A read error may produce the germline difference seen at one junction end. The CDR3 DNA reads as TGCGCCAGCAGCCAAGGACAGGACAGGGTCTACGAGCAGTACTTC. This encodes CASSQGQDRVYEQYF. The rearrangement uses TRBV7-2 and TRBJ2-7; 8 nucleotides agree with TRBD1. The germline V gene encodes CDR1 SGHTA and CDR2 FQGNSA. CDR3 length: 15 amino acids.

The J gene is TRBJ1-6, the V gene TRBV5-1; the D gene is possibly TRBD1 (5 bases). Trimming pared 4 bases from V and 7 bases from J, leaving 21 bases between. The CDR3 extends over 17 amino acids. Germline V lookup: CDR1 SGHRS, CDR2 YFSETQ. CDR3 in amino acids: CASSLSAQAGRNSPLHF. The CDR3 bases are TGCGCCAGCAGCCTCTCGGCCCAAGCGGGGCGCAATTCACCCCTCCACTTT.

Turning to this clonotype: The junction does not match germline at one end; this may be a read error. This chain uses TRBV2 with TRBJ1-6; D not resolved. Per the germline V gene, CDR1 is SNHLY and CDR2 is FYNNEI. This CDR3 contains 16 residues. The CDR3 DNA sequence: TGTGCCATCAGTGTGAGGGAAACCTTTTATAATTCACCCCTCCACTTT. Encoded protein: CAISVRETFYNSPLHF.

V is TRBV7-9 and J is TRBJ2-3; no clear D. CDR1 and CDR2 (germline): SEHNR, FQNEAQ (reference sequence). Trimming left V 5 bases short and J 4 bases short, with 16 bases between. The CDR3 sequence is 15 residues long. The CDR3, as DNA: TGTGCCAGCAGCCCCCCCTTTAGTGGGGCAGATACGCAGTATTTT. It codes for CASSPPFSGADTQYF.

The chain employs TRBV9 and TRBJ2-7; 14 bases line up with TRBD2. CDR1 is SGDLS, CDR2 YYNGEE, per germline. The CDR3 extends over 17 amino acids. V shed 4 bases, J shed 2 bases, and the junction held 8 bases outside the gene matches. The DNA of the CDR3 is TGTGCCAGCAGCTCCAGGACTAGCGGGGGGTCGCCCTACGAGCAGTACTTC. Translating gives CASSSRTSGGSPYEQYF. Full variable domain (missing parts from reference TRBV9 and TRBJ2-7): DSGVTQTPKHLITATGQRVTLRCSPRSGDLSVYWYQQSLDQGLQFLIQYYNGEERAKGNILERFSAQQFPDLHSELNLSSLELGDSALYFCASSSRTSGGSPYEQYFGPGTRLTVT.

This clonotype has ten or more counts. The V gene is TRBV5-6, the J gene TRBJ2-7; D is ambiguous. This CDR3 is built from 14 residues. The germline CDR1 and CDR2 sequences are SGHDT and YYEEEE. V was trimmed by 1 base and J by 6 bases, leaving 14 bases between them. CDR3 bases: TGTGCCAGCAGCTTGTTAGGCGTTTACGGCGAGCAGTACTTC. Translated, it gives CASSLLGVYGEQYF.

CDR3 sequence: CSASPGGGQETQYF. DNA of the CDR3: TGCAGTGCTAGCCCGGGGGGTGGACAAGAGACCCAGTACTTC. The chain couples TRBV20-1 to TRBJ2-5, with 7 nucleotides matching TRBD2. Germline loops: CDR1 DFQATT, CDR2 SNEGSKA (reference sequence). The CDR3 consists of 14 residues. J gave up 2 bases and V 3 bases, and 6 bases lay outside the gene matches.

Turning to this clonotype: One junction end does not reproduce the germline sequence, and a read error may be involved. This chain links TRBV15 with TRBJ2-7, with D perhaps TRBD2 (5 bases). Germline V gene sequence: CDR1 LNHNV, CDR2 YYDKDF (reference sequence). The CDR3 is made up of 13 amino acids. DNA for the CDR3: TGTGCTACCAGGACTGAACCTTCCTACGAGCAGTACTTC. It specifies CATRTEPSYEQYF.

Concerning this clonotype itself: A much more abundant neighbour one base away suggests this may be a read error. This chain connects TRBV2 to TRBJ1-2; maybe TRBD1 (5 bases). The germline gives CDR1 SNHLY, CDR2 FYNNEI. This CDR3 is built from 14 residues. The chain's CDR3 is CASSEQAGPYDYTF. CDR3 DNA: TGTGCCAGCAGTGAACAAGCAGGGCCCTATGACTACACCTTC. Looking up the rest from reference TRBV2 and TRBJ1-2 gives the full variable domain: EPEVTQTPSHQVTQMGQEVILRCVPISNHLYFYWYRQILGQKVEFLVSFYNNEISEKSEIFDDQFSVERPDGSNFTLKIRSTKLEDSAMYFCASSEQAGPYDYTFGSGTRLTVV.

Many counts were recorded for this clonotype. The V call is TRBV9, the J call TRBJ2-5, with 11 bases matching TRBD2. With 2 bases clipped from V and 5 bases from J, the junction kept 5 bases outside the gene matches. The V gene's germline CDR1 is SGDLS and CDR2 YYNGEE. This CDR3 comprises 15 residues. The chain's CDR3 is CASSVSGRAYETQYF. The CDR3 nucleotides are TGTGCCAGCAGCGTTAGCGGGAGGGCCTATGAGACCCAGTACTTC.

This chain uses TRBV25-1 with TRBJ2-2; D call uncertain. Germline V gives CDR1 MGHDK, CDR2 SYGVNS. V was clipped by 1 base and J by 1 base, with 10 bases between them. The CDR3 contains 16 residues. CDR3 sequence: CASSELKGWNTGELFF. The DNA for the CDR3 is TGTGCCAGCAGTGAATTGAAGGGATGGAACACCGGGGAGCTGTTTTTT.

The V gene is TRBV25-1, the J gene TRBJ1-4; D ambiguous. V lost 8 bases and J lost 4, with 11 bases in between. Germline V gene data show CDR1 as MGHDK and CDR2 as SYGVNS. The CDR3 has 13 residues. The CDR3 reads CASRRAINEKLFF. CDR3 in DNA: TGTGCCAGCCGCCGGGCCATTAATGAAAAACTGTTTTTT.

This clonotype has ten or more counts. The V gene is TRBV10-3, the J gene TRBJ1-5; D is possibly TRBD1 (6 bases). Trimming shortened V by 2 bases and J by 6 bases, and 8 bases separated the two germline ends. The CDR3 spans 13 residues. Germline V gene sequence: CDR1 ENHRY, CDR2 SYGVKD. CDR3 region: CAISEGGGQPQHF. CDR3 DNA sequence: TGTGCCATCAGTGAGGGGGGCGGTCAGCCCCAGCATTTT.

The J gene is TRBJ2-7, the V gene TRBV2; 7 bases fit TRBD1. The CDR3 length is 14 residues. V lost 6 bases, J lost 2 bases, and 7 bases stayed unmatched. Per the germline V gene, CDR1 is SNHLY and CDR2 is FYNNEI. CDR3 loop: CASRVPGQPYEQYF. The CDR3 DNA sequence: TGTGCCAGCAGGGTTCCGGGACAGCCCTACGAGCAGTACTTC.

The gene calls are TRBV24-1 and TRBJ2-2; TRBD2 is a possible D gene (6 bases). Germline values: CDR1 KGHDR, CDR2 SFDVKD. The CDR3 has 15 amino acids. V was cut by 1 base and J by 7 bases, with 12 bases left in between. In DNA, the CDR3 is TGTGCCACCAGTGATTTAGGCGGGGCTGGCGGGGAGCTGTTTTTT. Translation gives CATSDLGGAGGELFF.

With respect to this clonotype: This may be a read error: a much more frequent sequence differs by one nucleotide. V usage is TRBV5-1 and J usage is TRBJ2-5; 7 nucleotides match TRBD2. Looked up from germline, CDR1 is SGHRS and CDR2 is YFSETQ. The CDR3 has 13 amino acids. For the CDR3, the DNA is TGCGCCGGCAGGGACTACGGGGAGGAGACCCAGTACTTC. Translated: CAGRDYGEETQYF.

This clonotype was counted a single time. The CDR3 nucleotides are TGTGCCAGCAGTGACAACAATAGACTAGCGGGAGAAGTCTCCTACAATGAGCAGTTCTTC. Residues: CASSDNNRLAGEVSYNEQFF. V gene TRBV25-1 combines with J gene TRBJ2-1, with 12 bases identical to TRBD2. Trimming removed 3 bases from V and 0 bases from J; junction bases left unmatched: 12. Germline CDR1 is MGHDK and CDR2 is SYGVNS. The CDR3 loop spans 20 amino acids.

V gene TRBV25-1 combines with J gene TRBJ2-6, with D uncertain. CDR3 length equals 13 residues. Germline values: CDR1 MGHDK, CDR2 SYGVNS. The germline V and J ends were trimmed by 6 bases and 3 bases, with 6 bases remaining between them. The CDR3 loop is CASRPNGANVLTF. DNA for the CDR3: TGTGCCAGCAGGCCGAATGGGGCCAACGTCCTGACTTTC. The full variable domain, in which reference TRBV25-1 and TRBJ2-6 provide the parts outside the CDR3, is EADIYQTPRYLVIGTGKKITLECSQTMGHDKMYWYQQDPGMELHLIHYSYGVNSTEKGDLSSESTVSRIRTEHFPLTLESARPSHTSQYLCASRPNGANVLTFGAGSRLTVL.

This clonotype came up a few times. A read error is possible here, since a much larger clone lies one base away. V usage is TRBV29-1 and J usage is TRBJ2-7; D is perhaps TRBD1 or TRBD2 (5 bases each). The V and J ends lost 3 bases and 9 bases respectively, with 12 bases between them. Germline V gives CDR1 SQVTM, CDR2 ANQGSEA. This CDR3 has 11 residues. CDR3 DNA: TGCAGCGTTGATTTTGACAGCGGGCAGTACTTC. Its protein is CSVDFDSGQYF.

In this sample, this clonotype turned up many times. CDR3 in amino acids: CASSPIGRGWGEQYF. The CDR3 region has the DNA TGTGCCAGCAGCCCCATTGGCAGGGGATGGGGCGAGCAGTACTTC. V is TRBV7-9 and J is TRBJ2-7; D is perhaps TRBD1 (6 bases). The CDR3 loop spans 15 amino acids. Germline loops: CDR1 SEHNR, CDR2 FQNEAQ (reference sequence). V lost 5 bases and J lost 6, with 20 bases in between.

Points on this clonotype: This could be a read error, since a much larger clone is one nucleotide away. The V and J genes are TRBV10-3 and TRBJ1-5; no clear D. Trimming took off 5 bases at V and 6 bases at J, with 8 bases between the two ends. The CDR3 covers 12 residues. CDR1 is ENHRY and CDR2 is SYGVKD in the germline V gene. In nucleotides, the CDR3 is TGTGCCATCAGTTACGGCGGTCAGCCCCAGCATTTT. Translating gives CAISYGGQPQHF.

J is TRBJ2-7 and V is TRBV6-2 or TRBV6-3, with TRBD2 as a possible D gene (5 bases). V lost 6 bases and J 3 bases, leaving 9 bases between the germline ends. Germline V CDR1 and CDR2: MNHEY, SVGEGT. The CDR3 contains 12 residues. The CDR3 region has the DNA TGTGCCAGCAGCCTCGACTACTACGAGCAGTACTTC. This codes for CASSLDYYEQYF.

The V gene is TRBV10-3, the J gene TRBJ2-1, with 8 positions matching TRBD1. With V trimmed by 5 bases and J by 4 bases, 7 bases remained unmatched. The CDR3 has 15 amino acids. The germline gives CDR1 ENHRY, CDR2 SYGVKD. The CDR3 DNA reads TGTGCCATCAGTAACTCAGGGGGCTCTTACAATGAGCAGTTCTTC. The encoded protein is CAISNSGGSYNEQFF.

DNA of the CDR3: TGTGCCTGGAGTCCTCCACCACGGCACACTGAAGCTTTCTTT. The encoded protein is CAWSPPPRHTEAFF. V gene TRBV30 combines with J gene TRBJ1-1, with unresolved D. V was clipped by 2 bases and J by 3 bases, with 13 bases between them. Germline lookup yields CDR1 GTSNPN and CDR2 SVGIG (reference sequence). CDR3 size: 14 residues.